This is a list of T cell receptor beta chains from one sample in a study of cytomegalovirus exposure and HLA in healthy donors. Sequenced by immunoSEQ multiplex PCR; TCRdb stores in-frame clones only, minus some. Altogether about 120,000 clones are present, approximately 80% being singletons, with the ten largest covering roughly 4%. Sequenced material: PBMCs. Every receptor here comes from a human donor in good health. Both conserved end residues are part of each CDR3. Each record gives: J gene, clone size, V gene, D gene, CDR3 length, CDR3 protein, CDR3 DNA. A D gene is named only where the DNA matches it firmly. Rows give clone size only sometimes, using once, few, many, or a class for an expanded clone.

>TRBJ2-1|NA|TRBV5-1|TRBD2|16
CASSPGGTSGRGEQFF
TGCGCCAGCAGCCCGGGGGGGACTAGCGGGAGAGGTGAGCAGTTCTTC
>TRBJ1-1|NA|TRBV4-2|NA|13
CASSQEAAGEAFF
TGTGCCAGCAGCCAAGAGGCCGCGGGTGAAGCTTTCTTT
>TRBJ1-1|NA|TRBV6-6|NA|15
CASSYQGIRGTEAFF
TGTGCCAGCAGTTACCAAGGGATCAGGGGCACTGAAGCTTTCTTT
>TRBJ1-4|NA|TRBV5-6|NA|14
CASGRGDPNEKLFF
TGTGCCAGCGGGCGGGGTGACCCGAATGAAAAACTGTTTTTT
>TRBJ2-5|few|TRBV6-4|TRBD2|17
CASSPRSSSGSGETQYF
TGTGCCAGCAGCCCGAGGTCCTCTAGCGGGAGTGGGGAGACCCAGTACTTC
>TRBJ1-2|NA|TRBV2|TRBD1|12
CASSRQGYGYTF
TGTGCCAGCAGCCGACAGGGTTATGGCTACACCTTC
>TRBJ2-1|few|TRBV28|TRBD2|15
CASSLMGEGLDEQFF
TGTGCCAGCAGTTTGATGGGGGAGGGCCTCGATGAGCAGTTCTTC
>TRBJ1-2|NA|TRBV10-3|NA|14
CAISEWASTYGYTF
TGTGCCATCAGTGAGTGGGCCAGTACCTATGGCTACACCTTC
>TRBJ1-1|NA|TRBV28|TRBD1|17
CASSHLSTGTENTEAFF
TGTGCCAGCAGTCACCTTTCAACCGGGACAGAGAACACTGAAGCTTTCTTT
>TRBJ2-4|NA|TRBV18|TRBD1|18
CASSPSHHPGTGKNIQYF
TGTGCCAGCTCACCATCACATCACCCCGGGACAGGCAAAAACATTCAGTACTTC
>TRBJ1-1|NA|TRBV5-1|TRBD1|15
CASSSTRTGRTEAFF
TGCGCCAGCAGCTCGACACGGACAGGGCGGACTGAAGCTTTCTTT
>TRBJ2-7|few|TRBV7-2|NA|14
CASSLGASSYEQYF
TGTGCCAGCAGCTTAGGAGCTAGTTCCTACGAGCAGTACTTC
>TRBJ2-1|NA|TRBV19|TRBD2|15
CASRGTVPSGNEQFF
TGTGCCAGTAGGGGGACGGTACCTAGCGGCAATGAGCAGTTCTTC
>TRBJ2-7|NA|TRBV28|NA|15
CATSPAAPSSYEQYF
TGCGCCACTTCGCCGGCAGCGCCGAGCTCCTACGAGCAGTACTTC
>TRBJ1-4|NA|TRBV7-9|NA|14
CASSPFQTGEKLFF
TGTGCCAGCAGCCCTTTCCAGACAGGTGAAAAACTGTTTTTT
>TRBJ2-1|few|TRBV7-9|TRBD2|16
CASRPRSASGSTEQFF
TGTGCCAGCAGACCCCGGAGCGCTAGCGGGAGCACTGAGCAGTTCTTC
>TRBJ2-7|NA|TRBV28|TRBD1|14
CASSGTVGTYEQYF
TGTGCCAGCAGTGGGACAGTTGGGACCTACGAGCAGTACTTC
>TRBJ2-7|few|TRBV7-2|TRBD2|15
CASSPELAGGYEQYF
TGTGCCAGCAGCCCCGAGCTAGCGGGGGGTTACGAGCAGTACTTC
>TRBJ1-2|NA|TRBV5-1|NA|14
CASSLAGSYYGYTF
TGCGCCAGCAGCTTGGCAGGCAGCTACTATGGCTACACCTTC
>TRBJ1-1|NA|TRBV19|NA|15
CASSRDQGGNTEAFF
TGTGCCAGTAGTAGGGACCAAGGGGGGAACACTGAAGCTTTCTTT
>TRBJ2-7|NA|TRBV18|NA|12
CASSQGRGEQYF
TGTGCCAGCTCTCAGGGCAGGGGCGAGCAGTACTTC
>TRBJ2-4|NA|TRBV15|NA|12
CATRGVGNIQYF
TGTGCCACTAGGGGTGTCGGAAACATTCAGTACTTC
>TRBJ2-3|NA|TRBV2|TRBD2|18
CASSEFGGRELSTDTQYF
TGTGCCAGCAGTGAATTCGGCGGGCGGGAGTTGAGCACAGATACGCAGTATTTT
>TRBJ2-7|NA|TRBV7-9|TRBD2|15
CASSPLAGVTYEQYF
TGTGCCAGCAGTCCACTAGCGGGAGTGACCTACGAGCAGTACTTC